This T cell receptor beta chain was documented in a study of cytomegalovirus exposure and HLA in healthy donors. Using immunoSEQ multiplex PCR, the repertoire was profiled, and TCRdb retains in-frame clones only, with some absent. The sample consists of under 300,000 clones, 90% of them appearing once. With respect to this clone: The antigen remains undetermined.

Overall study findings and caveats: The classifier was said to identify cytomegalovirus status with high specificity and sensitivity. First-cohort TCR clusters tended to co-occur in the 90 to 150 validation repertoires, a later analysis found. Listed as cytomegalovirus-associated were 164 TCR beta chains.

An approximately 130-subject validation cohort, separate from the 666-subject first cohort, supplied the donors. Between the trimmed V and J ends, which lost 6 bases and 0 bases, there was a span of 12 bases. The CDR3 totals 15 residues. CDR1 and CDR2 (germline): SNHLY, FYNNEI. Sequencing input: PBMCs. The source of this sequence is a woman younger than 35 in good health and CMV-seronegative. The V and J genes are TRBV2 and TRBJ1-3, with D unresolved. CDR3 region: CASRLGQYSGNTIYF. CDR3 nucleotides: TGTGCCAGCAGACTAGGGCAGTACTCTGGAAACACCATATATTTT.